This entry lists 26 T cell receptor beta chains sequenced from one sample in a study of beta chain features in type 1 diabetes. Isolated RNA was reverse transcribed in full, so expressed TCRB transcripts were sequenced. Some clones are missing from TCRdb's copy, which holds only in-frame ones; the method was immunoSEQ multiplex PCR. Altogether about 620,000 clones are present, around 16% being singletons, with the ten largest covering 0.09% to 0.095%. The sequencing sample was made of naive CD4+ T cells from blood. These receptors were taken from a man aged 18 to 35 in good health.

This chain links TRBV30 with TRBJ1-4; no clear D. V was shortened by 4 bases and J by 4 bases, with 7 bases between the two germline ends. The CDR3 extends over 12 amino acids. Germline CDR1 and CDR2: GTSNPN and SVGIG (reference sequence). CDR3 in amino acids: CAWTDLNEKLFF. The CDR3 DNA follows: TGTGCCTGGACGGACCTTAATGAAAAACTGTTTTTT.

This clone was found a few times. In nucleotides, the CDR3 is TGCAGCGTTGGCGGGGACTATGGCTACACCTTC. Protein: CSVGGDYGYTF. This chain joins TRBV29-1 and TRBJ1-2; D is undetermined. V shed 4 bases and J shed 3 bases, with 6 bases lying between them. This CDR3 contains 11 residues. The germline V gene encodes CDR1 SQVTM and CDR2 ANQGSEA.

In this sample, this clone turned up a few times. The V call is TRBV9, the J call TRBJ1-2; D is undetermined. Looked up from germline, CDR1 is SGDLS and CDR2 is YYNGEE. V dropped 0 bases and J dropped 8 bases, with 26 bases sitting between them. This CDR3 region has 18 residues. CDR3 sequence: CASSVVKRPRGALAGYTF. CDR3 DNA: TGTGCCAGCAGCGTAGTGAAACGGCCCCGCGGCGCCTTGGCGGGCTACACCTTC.

This chain links TRBV27 with TRBJ1-1; 7 nucleotides agree with TRBD1. The germline CDR1 and CDR2 sequences are MNHEY and SMNVEV (reference sequence). The CDR3 length is 12 residues. Trimming took 5 bases from V and 7 from J; bases not matched to a gene: 4. CDR3 residues: CASSTWDSEAFF. For the CDR3, the DNA is TGTGCCAGCAGTACCTGGGACAGTGAAGCTTTCTTT.

The chain couples TRBV28 to TRBJ1-1; maybe TRBD1 (6 bases). Trimming took 5 bases from V and 0 from J, leaving 16 bases between them. This CDR3 region has 16 residues. Germline-derived CDR1 and CDR2 are MDHEN and SYDVKM. Here the CDR3 reads CASSLRGHLMNTEAFF. As DNA, the CDR3 is TGTGCCAGCAGTCTCCGGGGACACCTCATGAACACTGAAGCTTTCTTT.

Only a few counts were recorded for this clone. This chain links TRBV4-3 with TRBJ2-7; D unclear. The germline CDR1 and CDR2 sequences are LGHNA and YSLEER. The CDR3 loop spans 15 amino acids. V lost 0 bases, J lost 3 bases, and 12 bases lay in between. The CDR3 loop is CASSQDASVLYEQYF. The CDR3 DNA sequence: TGCGCCAGCAGCCAAGATGCTTCGGTTCTCTACGAGCAGTACTTC.

This clone was seen only a few times. The V gene is TRBV11-2, the J gene TRBJ1-1; D not resolved. The CDR3 contains 12 residues. Germline CDR1 and CDR2: SGHAT and FQNNGV. Trimming removed 5 bases from V and 1 base from J, with 5 bases in between. CDR3 sequence reads: CASSAWNTEAFF. The CDR3 DNA reads as TGTGCCAGCAGCGCATGGAACACTGAAGCTTTCTTT.

The rearrangement uses TRBV5-1 and TRBJ2-3; TRBD2 matches at 11 bases. V dropped 5 bases and J dropped 0; count of bases not matched to a gene: 5. Germline V gives CDR1 SGHRS, CDR2 YFSETQ. The length of the CDR3 is 16 residues. The CDR3 is CASRPGLAGSTDTQYF. In nucleotides, the CDR3 is TGCGCCAGCAGACCCGGACTAGCGGGCAGCACAGATACGCAGTATTTT. Together with reference TRBV5-1 and TRBJ2-3, the CDR3 gives the full variable domain: KAGVTQTPRYLIKTRGQQVTLSCSPISGHRSVSWYQQTPGQGLQFLFEYFSETQRNKGNFPGRFSGRQFSNSRSEMNVSTLELGDSALYLCASRPGLAGSTDTQYFGPGTRLTVL.

V is TRBV7-8 and J is TRBJ2-1; 8 bases are shared with TRBD1. V was pared by 2 bases and J by 6 bases, with 6 bases of the junction left unmatched. The germline V gene has CDR1 SGHVS and CDR2 FQNEAQ. This CDR3 is 15 amino acids long. The CDR3 nucleotides are TGTGCCAGCAGCTTATCGGGACAGGCCTTCAATGAGCAGTTCTTC. Its protein product is CASSLSGQAFNEQFF.

V usage is TRBV28 and J usage is TRBJ2-3; 10 bases fit TRBD2. CDR1 is MDHEN, CDR2 SYDVKM, per germline. The trim removed 8 bases at V and 1 base at J, leaving 6 bases unmatched. This CDR3 has 15 residues. The CDR3 DNA reads TGTGCCAGCCCCCCTCTAGCGGGGGGCACAGATACGCAGTATTTT. It translates to CASPPLAGGTDTQYF.

This clone was counted between two and nine times. This rearrangement joins TRBV7-2 to TRBJ1-2, with 8 bases aligning to TRBD1. J was trimmed by 2 bases and V by 3 bases; bases with no gene match: 2. Germline CDR1 is SGHTA and CDR2 is FQGNSA. CDR3 size: 14 residues. CDR3 region: CASSFGQGNYGYTF. In nucleotides, the CDR3 is TGTGCCAGCAGCTTCGGACAGGGAAACTATGGCTACACCTTC.

This clone was detected only a few times. The chain uses TRBV29-1 and TRBJ2-1, with D maybe TRBD2 (6 bases). The germline V gene encodes CDR1 SQVTM and CDR2 ANQGSEA. V lost 7 bases to trimming and J lost 6 bases, with 16 bases between them. CDR3 length: 13 amino acids. CDR3 in amino acids: CSARGAFVNEQFF. Written as DNA, the CDR3 is TGCAGCGCTCGCGGGGCCTTTGTCAATGAGCAGTTCTTC.

This clone came up a few times. V is TRBV4-3 and J is TRBJ2-6; no definite D call. This CDR3 is 17 amino acids long. In germline, CDR1 is LGHNA, CDR2 YSLEER. Trimming removed 1 base at V and 3 bases at J, with 13 bases between. The CDR3 DNA follows: TGCGCCAGCAGCCAAGGGGGTCCCCCTGGTGGGGCCAACGTCCTGACTTTC. Its protein is CASSQGGPPGGANVLTF.

This rearrangement joins TRBV7-9 to TRBJ2-2, with a possible D match to TRBD2 (5 bases). There are 15 residues in the CDR3. Germline V gene sequence: CDR1 SEHNR, CDR2 FQNEAQ (reference sequence). The V and J ends lost 4 bases and 5 bases respectively, with 14 bases between them. The CDR3 sequence: CASSSEYGKTGELFF. CDR3 bases: TGTGCCAGCAGCTCCGAGTACGGGAAGACCGGGGAGCTGTTTTTT.

The chain employs TRBV5-4 and TRBJ2-7, with D perhaps matching TRBD1 (6 bases). V was trimmed by 3 bases and J by 5 bases, leaving 18 bases between them. Germline loops: CDR1 SGHNT, CDR2 YYREEE (reference sequence). This CDR3 spans 15 amino acids. The CDR3 DNA reads as TGTGCCAGCAGCTCCCCCTCCCAGGGGCCCCACGAGCAGTACTTC. Protein: CASSSPSQGPHEQYF.

This clone was picked up a small number of times. The chain recombines TRBV14 with TRBJ2-7; the D call may be TRBD1 or TRBD2 (5 bases each). V was shortened by 1 base and J by 2 bases, with 9 bases between the two germline ends. Germline assignment: CDR1 SGHDN and CDR2 FVKESK. The CDR3 consists of 14 residues. This CDR3 reads CASSQGSGPYEQYF. The CDR3 coding sequence is TGTGCCAGCAGCCAAGGGTCGGGACCCTACGAGCAGTACTTC.

The CDR3 protein is CASSPRAGLSYEQYF. In nucleotides, the CDR3 is TGTGCCAGCAGCCCTAGGGCAGGACTTTCCTACGAGCAGTACTTC. The rearrangement uses TRBV7-9 and TRBJ2-7; D might be TRBD2 (5 bases). The V end lost 5 bases, the J end lost 1 base, and 15 bases lay between the germline ends. CDR3 length: 15 residues. In germline, CDR1 is SEHNR, CDR2 FQNEAQ (reference sequence).

The chain is built from TRBV28 and TRBJ1-1, with a weak D call TRBD1 (5 bases). The V gene lost 5 bases and the J gene lost 1 base, with 8 bases spanning the gap. The CDR3 loop spans 13 amino acids. Germline V gene sequence: CDR1 MDHEN, CDR2 SYDVKM. CDR3 residues: CASSAQGNTEAFF. CDR3 coding DNA: TGTGCCAGCAGTGCTCAGGGGAACACTGAAGCTTTCTTT.

This chain links TRBV7-9 with TRBJ2-6, with D possibly TRBD1 on 5 matching bases. V dropped 5 bases and J dropped 0 bases, with 8 bases sitting between them. Germline V CDR1 and CDR2: SEHNR, FQNEAQ (reference sequence). This CDR3 spans 15 amino acids. The CDR3 DNA reads TGTGCCAGCAGCGTAGACAGCTCTGGGGCCAACGTCCTGACTTTC. It yields the protein CASSVDSSGANVLTF.

This clone was observed many times. Other DNA sequences within the sample encode an identical CDR3. The rearrangement uses TRBV4-3 and TRBJ2-7; 7 positions match TRBD1. Germline values: CDR1 LGHNA, CDR2 YSLEER. There are 14 residues in the CDR3. Trimming removed 1 base from V and 0 bases from J; junction bases left unmatched: 0. CDR3 bases: TGCGCCAGCAGCCAAGGACAGGGCTCCTACGAGCAGTACTTC. Its translation is CASSQGQGSYEQYF.

This clone has more than one count but fewer than ten. It may be a read error: a sequence one base away is much more abundant. Within the sample, other DNA sequences also encode this same CDR3. This chain uses TRBV18 with TRBJ1-1; D is undetermined. The V end lost 1 base, the J end lost 2 bases, and 5 bases lay between the germline ends. CDR1 KGHSH and CDR2 LQKENI come from the germline V gene. The CDR3 extends over 13 amino acids. The CDR3, as DNA: TGTGCCAGCTCACCACAGGGAAACACTGAAGCTTTCTTT. Amino acid sequence: CASSPQGNTEAFF.

A remark on this clone: Other DNA sequences within the sample encode an identical CDR3. The chain uses TRBV5-1 and TRBJ1-2; 8 positions match TRBD1. The ends lost 0 bases at V and 4 bases at J; junction bases unmatched: 11. The V gene's germline CDR1 is SGHRS and CDR2 YFSETQ. The CDR3 consists of 17 residues. The CDR3 here is CASSLAYSTGALYGYTF. The CDR3 DNA is TGCGCCAGCAGCTTGGCTTATTCGACAGGGGCCCTCTATGGCTACACCTTC.

This clone was seen only a few times. The chain has TRBV6-5 and TRBJ1-2; D is unresolved. The CDR3 has 13 residues. The ends were cut back, 0 bases at V and 3 bases at J, with 5 bases in the middle. Germline CDR1 is MNHEY and CDR2 is SVGAGI. As DNA, the CDR3 is TGTGCCAGCAGTTACTCCAGTTACTATGGCTACACCTTC. Amino acid sequence: CASSYSSYYGYTF.

This sequence joins TRBV7-3 and TRBJ2-3; TRBD2 is a possible D gene (5 bases). The germline CDR1 and CDR2 sequences are SGHTA and FQGTGA. The V end was cut by 4 bases, the J end by 4 bases, with 9 bases between. CDR3 length equals 13 residues. The CDR3 region has the DNA TGTGCCAGCAGCTACCATAGCGCAGATACGCAGTATTTT. Translation gives CASSYHSADTQYF.

This sequence joins TRBV7-8 and TRBJ2-7, with 10 bases aligning to TRBD1. Looked up from germline, CDR1 is SGHVS and CDR2 is FQNEAQ. This CDR3 comprises 16 residues. With 1 base clipped from V and 3 bases from J, the junction kept 6 bases outside the gene matches. CDR3 residues: CASSLGVRDRGYEQYF. The CDR3 DNA sequence: TGTGCCAGCAGCTTAGGGGTGCGGGACAGGGGCTACGAGCAGTACTTC.

In this sample, this clone turned up a few times. This sequence joins TRBV29-1 and TRBJ2-2; D is tentatively TRBD1 or TRBD2 (5 bases each). Trimming shortened V by 4 bases and J by 0 bases, and 12 bases separated the two germline ends. The CDR3 extends over 15 amino acids. From germline, CDR1 is SQVTM and CDR2 ANQGSEA. DNA for the CDR3: TGCAGCGTTGGGGCAGGGAGAACGAACACCGGGGAGCTGTTTTTT. This gives the protein CSVGAGRTNTGELFF.